Detailed here is one T cell receptor (beta chain). The sample is drawn from a study of radiotherapy plus CTLA-4 blockade in lung cancer. Sequencing used immunoSEQ multiplex PCR; TCRdb keeps in-frame clones, though not all of them. The sample has about 68,000 clones, about 80% seen once. Those with chemo-refractory metastatic non-small-cell lung cancer were treated with focal radiation combined with CTLA-4 blockade using ipilimumab. The V end lost 1 base, the J end lost 1 base, and 2 bases lay between the germline ends. The CDR3 consists of 13 residues. The V gene's germline CDR1 is SGHAT and CDR2 FQNNGV.

The source material was peripheral blood, sampled from a patient treated with radiotherapy plus ipilimumab. The chain uses TRBV11-2 and TRBJ1-5, with D hard to call. This sequence was found in a human donor with non-small cell lung cancer who had a complete response to radiotherapy plus ipilimumab. As DNA, the CDR3 is TGTGCCAGCAGCTTAGGCAGCAATCAGCCCCAGCATTTT. Translated, it gives CASSLGSNQPQHF. Complete variable domain (other parts from reference TRBV11-2 and TRBJ1-5): EAGVAQSPRYKIIEKRQSVAFWCNPISGHATLYWYQQILGQGPKLLIQFQNNGVVDDSQLPKDRFSAERLKGVDSTLKIQPAKLEDSAVYLCASSLGSNQPQHFGDGTRLSIL.